This is a list of T cell receptor beta chains from one sample in a study of human T cells and chemical hapten exposure. TCRdb passed the RACE reads through MiXCR, listing each CDR3 protein once. Among around 99,000 distinct CDR3 sequences listed, 8% to 13% were seen once. Sequencing used whole blood, obtained in connection with sensitization to the hapten diphenylcyclopropenone (DPC). These TCRs come from a middle-aged man with alopecia areata. Some clones in this sample may be carry-over from other donors' samples. Both conserved end residues are part of each CDR3. A D gene is named only where the DNA matches it firmly. Not every row has a clone size; where given, it reads once, few, many or a size class.

CDR3 DNA,CDR3 protein,V gene,clone size,J gene,D gene
TGTGCCAGCAGGGACACTGAAGCTTTCTTT,CASRDTEAFF,TRBV28,-,TRBJ1-1,-
TGTGCCAGCAGACCCTCTCTAGCGGGTGGCAATGAGCAGTTCTTC,CASRPSLAGGNEQFF,TRBV7-2,many,TRBJ2-1,TRBD2
TGTGCCAGCAGTGCGGGACAGGGAGCACCCCTCCACTTT,CASSAGQGAPLHF,TRBV6-5,many,TRBJ1-6,TRBD1
TGTGCCAGCAGCCTAGCTCGGGGACAAGTTTACGAGCAGTACTTC,CASSLARGQVYEQYF,TRBV7-3,-,TRBJ2-7,-
TGTGCCAGCAGCTTAATTATTGAGCAGTACTTC,CASSLIIEQYF,TRBV11-2,few,TRBJ2-7,-
TGTGCCAGCAGCTCCGGGGACAGGGGGGGCTACACCTTC,CASSSGDRGGYTF,TRBV7-3,many,TRBJ1-2,TRBD1
TGTGCCAGCCATAGGATGATTCCTCCAAGACGCTCCTACAATGAGCAGTTCTTC,CASHRMIPPRRSYNEQFF,TRBV28,many,TRBJ2-1,-
TGTGCCATCAGTGGGACAGGGGCCTCCTACGAGCAGTACTTC,CAISGTGASYEQYF,TRBV10-3,-,TRBJ2-7,TRBD1
TGTGCCAGCAGTTTGTCGGGACAGCATAATTCACCCCTCCACTTT,CASSLSGQHNSPLHF,TRBV27,many,TRBJ1-6,TRBD1
TGTGCCTGGAGTGCCCAGGGGCGTTACAGAGATACGCAGTATTTT,CAWSAQGRYRDTQYF,TRBV30,-,TRBJ2-3,-
TGCGCCAGCAGCTTCAGGCTAGCACAAGAGACCCAGTACTTC,CASSFRLAQETQYF,TRBV5-1,few,TRBJ2-5,-
TGTGCCAGCAGCAGGCTAGCGGGAGGGCGGGGGGAGCTGTTTTTT,CASSRLAGGRGELFF,TRBV7-2,-,TRBJ2-2,TRBD2
TGTGCCAGCAGCAATTTCCCAGGACTTACTAACTATGGCTACACCTTC,CASSNFPGLTNYGYTF,TRBV6-2/TRBV6-3,-,TRBJ1-2,-
TGTGCCAGCAGCCAATTACTAGCGGGAGAAGTTTTGGAGACCCAGTACTTC,CASSQLLAGEVLETQYF,TRBV14,-,TRBJ2-5,TRBD2
TGTGCCAGCAGCCGAAAGAGACAGGGAAGCTACGAGCAGTACTTC,CASSRKRQGSYEQYF,TRBV27,many,TRBJ2-7,TRBD1
TGTGCTAGCAGCACTGACAGGACAGATACGCAGTATTTT,CASSTDRTDTQYF,TRBV7-7,-,TRBJ2-3,-
TGTGCCAGCAGTCAGCGGGAGCTCAAGCAAGAGACCCAGTACTTC,CASSQRELKQETQYF,TRBV12-3/TRBV12-4,few,TRBJ2-5,TRBD2
TGTGCCAGCAGAGATGACAGGGGGAGCAATCAGCCCCAGCATTTT,CASRDDRGSNQPQHF,TRBV2,-,TRBJ1-5,TRBD1
TGTGCCAGCAGCCCCTGGGACAGGGCCCACGAGCAGTACTTC,CASSPWDRAHEQYF,TRBV5-5,many,TRBJ2-7,TRBD1
TGTGCCAGCAGTTCCGGGACAGCTGGAAACACCATATATTTT,CASSSGTAGNTIYF,TRBV27,-,TRBJ1-3,TRBD1
TGTGCCAGCAACCCTTTTGGTCTAGCGGGAGGCAGAAGCTCCTACAATGAGCAGTTCTTC,CASNPFGLAGGRSSYNEQFF,TRBV6-2/TRBV6-3,few,TRBJ2-1,TRBD2
TGTGCCAGCAGTTCATGGACGGGCCAAGAGACCCAGTACTTC,CASSSWTGQETQYF,TRBV6-2/TRBV6-3,-,TRBJ2-5,-
TGCAGTGCTGCGGGGGGGGCAACAGATACGCAGTATTTT,CSAAGGATDTQYF,TRBV20-1,-,TRBJ2-3,TRBD2
TGCAGCTCCCGGGACAGGGGGTATGGCTACACCTTC,CSSRDRGYGYTF,TRBV29-1,-,TRBJ1-2,TRBD1
TGTGCCAGCAGCATAGGACCGAACACAGATACGCAGTATTTT,CASSIGPNTDTQYF,TRBV11-3,few,TRBJ2-3,-
TGCAGCGCCACTGACGGACCGTACCAAGAGACCCAGTACTTC,CSATDGPYQETQYF,TRBV29-1,few,TRBJ2-5,-